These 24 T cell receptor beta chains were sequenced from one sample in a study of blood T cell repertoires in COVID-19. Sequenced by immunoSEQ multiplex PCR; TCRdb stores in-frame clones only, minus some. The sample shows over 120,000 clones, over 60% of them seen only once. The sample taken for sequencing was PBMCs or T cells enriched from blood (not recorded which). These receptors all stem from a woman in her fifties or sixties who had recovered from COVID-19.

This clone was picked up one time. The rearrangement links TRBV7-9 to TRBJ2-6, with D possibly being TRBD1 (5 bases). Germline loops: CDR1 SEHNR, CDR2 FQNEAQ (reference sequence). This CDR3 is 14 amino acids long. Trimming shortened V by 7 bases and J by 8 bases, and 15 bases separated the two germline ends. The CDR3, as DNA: TGTGCCAGCACTTCCCCAGGGTTGACCAACGTCCTGACTTTC. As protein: CASTSPGLTNVLTF.

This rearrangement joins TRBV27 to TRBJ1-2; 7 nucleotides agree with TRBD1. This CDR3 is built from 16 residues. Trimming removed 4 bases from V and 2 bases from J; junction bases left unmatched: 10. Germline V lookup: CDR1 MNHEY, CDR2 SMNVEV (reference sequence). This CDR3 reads CASSSTGTAWNYGYTF. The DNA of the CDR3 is TGTGCCAGCAGTTCTACCGGGACAGCATGGAACTATGGCTACACCTTC.

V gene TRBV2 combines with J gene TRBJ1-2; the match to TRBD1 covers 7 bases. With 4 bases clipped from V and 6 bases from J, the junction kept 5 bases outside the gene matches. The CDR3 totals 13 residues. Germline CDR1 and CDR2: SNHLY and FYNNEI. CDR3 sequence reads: CASSGTGVDGYTF. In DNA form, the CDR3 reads TGTGCCAGCAGTGGCACAGGGGTGGATGGCTACACCTTC.

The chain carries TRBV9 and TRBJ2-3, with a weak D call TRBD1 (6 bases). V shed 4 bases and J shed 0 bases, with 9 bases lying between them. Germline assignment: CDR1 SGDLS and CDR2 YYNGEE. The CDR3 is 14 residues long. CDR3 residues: CASSPRGSTDTQYF. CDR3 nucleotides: TGTGCCAGCAGCCCCAGGGGTAGCACAGATACGCAGTATTTT.

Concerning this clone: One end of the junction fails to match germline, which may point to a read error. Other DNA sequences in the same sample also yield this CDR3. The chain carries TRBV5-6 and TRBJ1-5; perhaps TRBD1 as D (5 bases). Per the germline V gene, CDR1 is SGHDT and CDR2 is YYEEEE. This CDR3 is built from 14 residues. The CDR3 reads CASSLGWGDQPQHF. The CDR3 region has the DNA TGTGCCAGCAGCTTGGGTTGGGGGGATCAACCCCAGCATTTT.

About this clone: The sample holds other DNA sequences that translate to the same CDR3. The CDR3 DNA reads as TGTGCCAGCAGCTTGACAGGGAACTCTGGAAACACCATATATTTT. It encodes CASSLTGNSGNTIYF. The J gene is TRBJ1-3, the V gene TRBV11-3; 7 bases are a match to TRBD1. Trimming at V came to 3 bases and at J to 0 bases, leaving 2 bases not matched to a gene. CDR3 length: 15 residues. Germline V CDR1 and CDR2: SGHNT, YENEEA.

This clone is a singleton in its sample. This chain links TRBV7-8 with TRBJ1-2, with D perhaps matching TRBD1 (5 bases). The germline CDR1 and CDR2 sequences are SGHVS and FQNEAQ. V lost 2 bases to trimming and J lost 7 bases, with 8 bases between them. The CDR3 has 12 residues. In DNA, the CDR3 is TGTGCCAGCAGCTTACAGGGCAGTGGCTACACCTTC. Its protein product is CASSLQGSGYTF.

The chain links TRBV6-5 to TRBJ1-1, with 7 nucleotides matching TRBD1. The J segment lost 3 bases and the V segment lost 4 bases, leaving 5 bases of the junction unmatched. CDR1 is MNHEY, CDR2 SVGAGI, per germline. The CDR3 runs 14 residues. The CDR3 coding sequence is TGTGCCAGCAGTTCCCTGACAGGGCACACTGAAGCTTTCTTT. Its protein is CASSSLTGHTEAFF.

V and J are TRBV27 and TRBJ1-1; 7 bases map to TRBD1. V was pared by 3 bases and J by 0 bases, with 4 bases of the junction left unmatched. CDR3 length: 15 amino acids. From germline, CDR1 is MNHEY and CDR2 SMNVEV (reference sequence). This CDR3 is CASSFDRALNTEAFF. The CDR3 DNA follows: TGTGCCAGCAGTTTTGACAGGGCCTTGAACACTGAAGCTTTCTTT.

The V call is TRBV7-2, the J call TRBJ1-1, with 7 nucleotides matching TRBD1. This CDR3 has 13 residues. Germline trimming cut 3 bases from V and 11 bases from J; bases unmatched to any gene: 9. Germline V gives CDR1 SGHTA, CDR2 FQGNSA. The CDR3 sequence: CASSFTTGARAFF. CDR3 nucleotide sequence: TGTGCCAGCAGCTTTACCACAGGGGCGAGGGCTTTCTTT. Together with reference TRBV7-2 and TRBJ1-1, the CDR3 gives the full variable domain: GAGVSQSPSNKVTEKGKDVELRCDPISGHTALYWYRQSLGQGLEFLIYFQGNSAPDKSGLPSDRFSAERTGGSVSTLTIQRTQQEDSAVYLCASSFTTGARAFFGQGTRLTVV.

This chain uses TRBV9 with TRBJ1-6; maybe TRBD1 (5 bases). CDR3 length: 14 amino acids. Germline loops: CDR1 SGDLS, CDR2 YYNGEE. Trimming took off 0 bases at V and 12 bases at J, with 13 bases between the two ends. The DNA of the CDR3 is TGTGCCAGCAGCGTAGGGAGCAGGGCGGTACCCCTCCACTTT. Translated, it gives CASSVGSRAVPLHF.

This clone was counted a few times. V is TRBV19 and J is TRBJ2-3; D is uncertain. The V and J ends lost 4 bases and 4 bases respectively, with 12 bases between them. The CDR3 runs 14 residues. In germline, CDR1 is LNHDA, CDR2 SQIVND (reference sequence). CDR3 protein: CASSTAAYADTQYF. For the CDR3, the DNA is TGTGCCAGTAGTACCGCCGCCTACGCAGATACGCAGTATTTT.

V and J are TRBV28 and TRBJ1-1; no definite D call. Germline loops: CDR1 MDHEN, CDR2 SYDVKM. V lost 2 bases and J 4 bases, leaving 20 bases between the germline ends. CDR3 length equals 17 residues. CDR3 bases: TGTGCCAGCAGTTTAGCGGTCCTCAACTGGGGAGGCACTGAAGCTTTCTTT. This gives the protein CASSLAVLNWGGTEAFF.

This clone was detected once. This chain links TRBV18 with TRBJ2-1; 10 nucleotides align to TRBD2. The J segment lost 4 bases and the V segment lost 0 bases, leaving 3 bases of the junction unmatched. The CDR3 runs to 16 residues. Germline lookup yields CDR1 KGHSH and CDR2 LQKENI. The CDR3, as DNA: TGTGCCAGCTCACCACCGAGCGGGGGGGCTTACAATGAGCAGTTCTTC. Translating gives CASSPPSGGAYNEQFF.

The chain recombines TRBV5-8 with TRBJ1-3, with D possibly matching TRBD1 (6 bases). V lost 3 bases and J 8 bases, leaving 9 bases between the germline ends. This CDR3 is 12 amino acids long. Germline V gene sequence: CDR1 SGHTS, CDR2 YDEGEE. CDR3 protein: CASSWTEDTIYF. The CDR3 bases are TGTGCCAGCAGCTGGACAGAAGACACCATATATTTT.

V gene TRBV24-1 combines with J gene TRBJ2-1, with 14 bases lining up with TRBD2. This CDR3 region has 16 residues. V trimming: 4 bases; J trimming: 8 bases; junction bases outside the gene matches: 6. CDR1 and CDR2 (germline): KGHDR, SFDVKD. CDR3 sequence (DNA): TGTGCCACCAGTGACCCGACTAGCGGGGGGGCCCATGAGCAGTTCTTC. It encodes CATSDPTSGGAHEQFF.

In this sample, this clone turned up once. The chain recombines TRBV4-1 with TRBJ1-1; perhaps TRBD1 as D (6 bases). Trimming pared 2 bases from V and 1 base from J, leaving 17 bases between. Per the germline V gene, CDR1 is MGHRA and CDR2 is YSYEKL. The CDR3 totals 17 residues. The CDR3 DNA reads TGCGCCAGCAGCCAAAGAGGGCAGGGGCGCACGAACACTGAAGCTTTCTTT. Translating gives CASSQRGQGRTNTEAFF.

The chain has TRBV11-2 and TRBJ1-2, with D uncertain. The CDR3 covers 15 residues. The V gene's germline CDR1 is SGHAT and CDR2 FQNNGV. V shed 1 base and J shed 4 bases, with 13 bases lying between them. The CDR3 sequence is CASSLGTVEGYGYTF. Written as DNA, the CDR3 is TGTGCCAGCAGCTTAGGAACTGTCGAGGGCTATGGCTACACCTTC.

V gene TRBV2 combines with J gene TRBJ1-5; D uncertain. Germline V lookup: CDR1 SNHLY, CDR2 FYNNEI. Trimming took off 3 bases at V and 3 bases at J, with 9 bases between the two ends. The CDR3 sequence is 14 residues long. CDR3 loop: CASSDRRVNQPQHF. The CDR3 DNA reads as TGTGCCAGCAGTGACCGGCGGGTCAATCAGCCCCAGCATTTT.

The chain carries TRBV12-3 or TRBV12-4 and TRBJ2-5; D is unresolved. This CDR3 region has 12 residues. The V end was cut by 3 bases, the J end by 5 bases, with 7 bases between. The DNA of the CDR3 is TGTGCCAGCAGTTTGTTCGGGGAGACCCAGTACTTC. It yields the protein CASSLFGETQYF.

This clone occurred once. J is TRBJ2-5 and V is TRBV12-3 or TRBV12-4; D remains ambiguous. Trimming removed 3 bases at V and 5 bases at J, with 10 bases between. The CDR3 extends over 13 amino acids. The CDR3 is CASSFAIWETQYF. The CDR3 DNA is TGTGCCAGCAGTTTCGCGATCTGGGAGACCCAGTACTTC.

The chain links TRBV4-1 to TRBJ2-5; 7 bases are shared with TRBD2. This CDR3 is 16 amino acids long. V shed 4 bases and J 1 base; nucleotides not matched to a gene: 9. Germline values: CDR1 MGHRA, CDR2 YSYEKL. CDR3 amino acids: CASSLRPSGSQETQYF. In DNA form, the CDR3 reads TGCGCCAGCAGCCTACGCCCTAGCGGCTCCCAAGAGACCCAGTACTTC.

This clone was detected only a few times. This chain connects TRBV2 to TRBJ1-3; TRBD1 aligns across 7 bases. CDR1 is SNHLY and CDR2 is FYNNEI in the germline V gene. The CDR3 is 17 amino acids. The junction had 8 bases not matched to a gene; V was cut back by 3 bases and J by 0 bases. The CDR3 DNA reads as TGTGCCAGCAGTGATCTAAGAGGGACAGACTCTGGAAACACCATATATTTT. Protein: CASSDLRGTDSGNTIYF.

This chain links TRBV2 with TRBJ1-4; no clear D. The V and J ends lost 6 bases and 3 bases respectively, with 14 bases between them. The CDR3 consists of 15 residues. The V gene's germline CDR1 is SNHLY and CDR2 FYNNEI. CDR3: CASRGGLNPNEKLFF. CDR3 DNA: TGTGCCAGCAGAGGTGGGCTAAACCCTAATGAAAAACTGTTTTTT.